This is a list of T cell receptor beta chains from one sample in a study of control samples from healthy donors and cancer patients. Clones were read by immunoSEQ multiplex PCR, and TCRdb kept only the in-frame ones, dropping some. The sample records 120,000 to 150,000 clones, around 90% being singletons. Sequenced: blood. All receptors derive from a man younger than 45 in good health. Each CDR3 is given without its conserved first and last residue. A D gene is named only where the DNA matches it firmly.

>TRBD1|TRBJ1-5|TRBV19
ASSIETGVNQPQH
>TRBD2|TRBJ2-7|TRBV27
ASSPQAGLWEQY
>NA|TRBJ2-1|TRBV11-3
ASSLENNEQF
>NA|TRBJ2-7|TRBV20-1
SASRGGAPYYEQY
>NA|TRBJ2-2|TRBV14
ASSQVLRAQTPTGELF
>TRBD1|TRBJ2-7|TRBV18
ASSPLTGALYEQY
>NA|TRBJ2-3|TRBV9
ASSVGSQDTQY
>TRBD1|TRBJ2-1|TRBV5-6
ASSPETGWGRGLL
>NA|TRBJ2-7|TRBV19
ASSMGSQQY
>NA|TRBJ2-3|TRBV28
ASSLTTDTQY
>NA|TRBJ1-5|TRBV20-1
SASNSDQPQH
>NA|TRBJ2-1|TRBV7-2
ASRDAGSPRYNEQF
>NA|TRBJ2-1|TRBV12-3/TRBV12-4
ASSFVRNEQF
>NA|TRBJ2-7|TRBV14
ASSQDQGDNEQY
>NA|TRBJ2-1|TRBV4-1
ASSQERGYEQF
>TRBD2|TRBJ2-1|TRBV9
ASSGSGGYNEQF
>TRBD2|TRBJ2-7|TRBV7-2
ASSLAASGDYEQY
>TRBD1|TRBJ1-1|TRBV30
ACDFRTGGTANTEAF
>NA|TRBJ2-3|TRBV19
ASSYGGSTDTQY
>NA|TRBJ1-1|TRBV27
ASSLTHMNTEAF
>TRBD1|TRBJ1-1|TRBV14
ASSALGQATEAF
>NA|TRBJ1-1|TRBV12-3/TRBV12-4
ASSRGNTEAF
>NA|TRBJ2-1|TRBV11-3
ASSLRGLANGGNEQF
>NA|TRBJ2-3|TRBV6-6
ASRPGGQALTDTQY
>NA|TRBJ2-7|TRBV5-1
ASSLSGLTYEQY
>TRBD1|TRBJ1-1|TRBV24-1
ATSDAGGANTEAF
>TRBD1|TRBJ2-7|TRBV19
ASSIERQGKQY
>NA|TRBJ2-7|TRBV7-8
ASSERGTRHAWRDSYEQY
>NA|TRBJ2-1|TRBV4-3
ASSQRGGHEQF
>NA|TRBJ2-1|TRBV4-3
ASSQELTAYNEQF
>NA|TRBJ2-3|TRBV19
ASSAALRQTNLDTQY
>NA|TRBJ2-3|TRBV9
ASSVSGGGGATDTQY
>NA|TRBJ2-1|TRBV7-2
ASSLDNEQF
>TRBD2|TRBJ2-2|TRBV6-2/TRBV6-3
ASSRPGTSGGHNTGELF
>NA|TRBJ2-6|TRBV6-1
ASSEVVVTSSGANVLT
>NA|TRBJ2-7|TRBV7-2
ASSPNRYEQY
>TRBD2|TRBJ2-7|TRBV24-1
ATSDPQGGSYEQY
>TRBD1|TRBJ1-4|TRBV4-3
ASSQEPGQANEKLF
>NA|TRBJ1-4|TRBV4-3
ASSPGGGTNEKLF